This T cell receptor (beta chain) originates from a study of cytomegalovirus exposure and HLA in healthy donors (TCRdb year 2017). Notes on the research overall: In an earlier analysis of some 610 of the donors, under 300 Gb of sequence data and some 100 million unique TCR beta sequences from about 190 million T cells were reported. Roughly 320 gigabases of sequencing data and around 88 million unique TCR sequences made up an early release that covered around 640 HLA-typed donors. Among the roughly 400 genotyped donors, around 81% belonged to the genetic ancestry cluster associated with self-reported Caucasian donors. The study aimed to test whether cataloging public T cell receptors could reveal signatures of past pathogen exposure. The study profiled the T cell repertoires of hundreds of subjects by immunosequencing and related them to cytomegalovirus serostatus. Besides the first cohort of some 670 subjects, a separate validation cohort made up of 120 different subjects was used. To predict cytomegalovirus infection status, the study combined high-throughput TCR immunosequencing, statistical association of individual TCRs with disease status, and machine learning. To study patterns of TCR occurrence, a later analysis re-analyzed previously published TCR beta repertoires from around 670 donors and added high-resolution HLA genotyping. In the later analysis, no new phenotypic data were used to find candidate immune exposures; instead, reliance was placed on TCR beta sequences and their occurrence across donors. In an earlier analysis of a few hundred of the donors, high-throughput TCR beta sequencing was used to judge whether each TCR beta V gene segment behaved as functional or pseudogenic. Alongside the repertoire data, information on donor age, sex, ethnicity and CMV serostatus was compiled. A later genetic analysis took genome-wide SNP genotypes for about 60% of the roughly 670 donors and used that subset as a discovery cohort. Every discovery cohort repertoire had been produced on one sequencing platform. Both class I and class II loci were covered by HLA typing, at four-digit resolution. The number of typed donors differed by locus: about 629-640 for A, B, C, DRB1 and DQB1; approximately 540 for DQA1; around 580 for DPA1; and around 490 for DPB1. Roughly 5 DR-DQ haplotypes were handled as single units for association and clustering because linkage in the cohort was strong. Among some 410 genotyped donors of the cohort, an average of approximately 200,000 unique TCR beta nucleotide sequences was sequenced per donor, of which roughly 17% were non-productive. Beyond this particular receptor, the publication reports: Specific HLA alleles were associated with over 15,000 TCR beta sequences at a false discovery rate of 0.05 in a later analysis. The classifier was reported to diagnose cytomegalovirus status with high specificity and sensitivity in both the original and validation cohorts. Linkage disequilibrium might explain the correlated functional status among segregating V segments, but an unknown experimental factor could not be excluded. Assigning TCR associations to individual alleles was difficult when HLA alleles, especially DR and DQ, strongly co-occurred. A group of highly shared sequence variants was considered likely to be a technical artifact of the sequencing pipeline. Broadly in line with IMGT annotations, most TCR beta V segments showed up in productive rearrangements about 87% or about 30% of the time in an earlier analysis of under 700 of the donors. In a later analysis, TCR association rates were found to vary across HLA loci, with the most associated TCRs seen for DRB1 alleles and the fewest for HLA-C alleles. Because HLA typing was missing for some donors at each locus, association tests included only the typed subset. In this cohort, only TCR beta chains were sequenced, and detectable features were limited by the absence of alpha or paired-chain data. Most TCR sequences were seen in very few donors, while some public TCRs were found in many individuals. A later analysis reported that several top co-occurrence clusters appeared linked to parvovirus B19, influenza, CMV and Epstein-Barr virus. For the cohort, immune exposure information was limited to CMV serostatus. Roughly uniform sequencing depth across donors was assumed in presence/absence analyses, although this assumption may not hold. Most CMV-associated TCR beta chains appeared to be HLA-restricted in a later analysis, and the HLA associations seemed to be driven largely by CMV exposure. The study gave a list of 150 to 200 TCR beta chains associated with cytomegalovirus. An association between a missense DCLRE1C variant and V-gene and J-gene trimming of TCR beta chains was found in a later genetic analysis and replicated in an independent cohort. The earlier analysis of some 540 of the donors excluded approximately 17 rarely observed V segments, including chromosome 9 orphons, because counts were too low. A further reported finding was that TCR beta sequences accurately predicted the HLA-A and HLA-B alleles for most subjects in the first cohort. The authors suggested that the approach could potentially be extended to other disease states and immunological phenotypes. In a later genetic analysis, fewer N-insertions in productive TCRs were reported among donors in an Asian-associated ancestry cluster than the roughly 670-donor mean. In vitro tests confirmed that three of the cytomegalovirus-associated TCR beta chains recognize cytomegalovirus antigens. Compared with equally common non-associated chains, HLA-associated TCR beta chains in a later analysis were more clonally expanded and had lower generation probabilities.

The cohort was made up of hundreds of healthy bone marrow donors. All cohort members were sampled while nominally healthy, although unrecorded immune exposures were likely present. The donor was CMV seronegative and belonged to the group of roughly 330 seronegative cohort members. A peripheral blood sample was collected from each donor, and TCR beta sequencing was performed on peripheral blood mononuclear cells. Genomic DNA was extracted from the blood cell samples with the Qiagen DNeasy Blood Extraction Kit. Points on this clone: Its target antigen remains unknown. No much larger clone exists at a distance of one base, and base qualities are not known.

The library relied on the immunoSEQ multiplex PCR assay. For the multiplex PCR, a mixture combining 60 forward primers for TCR Vbeta segments and 13 reverse primers for TCR Jbeta segments was used. The CDR3 region of rearranged TCR beta genes was amplified from genomic DNA by a multiplex PCR assay. The Illumina HiSeq System was used to sequence the amplified TCR beta libraries as 87-base-pair reads. On the authors' methods: A later analysis tallied roughly 80 million unique TCR beta chains across the 660 or so repertoires, and roughly 11 million of those chains were shared by two or more donors. To remove PCR and sequencing errors, raw reads were error-corrected and collapsed into unique sequences using a nearest-neighbor algorithm that merged closely related sequences. Alignment of CDR3 sequences to IMGT reference sequences was used to assign V, D and J gene segments. For a sequence to be retained, a match of at least six nucleotides to both a V gene segment and a J gene segment was required. Rearrangements were classified as productive when the CDR3 lacked stop codons and remained in frame with V and J, and all other rearrangements were classified as non-productive. Following IMGT convention, CDR3 was defined as the stretch from the second conserved V-encoded cysteine up to the conserved J-encoded phenylalanine. The earlier analysis of about 610 of the donors excluded any sequence lacking an unambiguous match to a single V gene segment. In an earlier analysis of some 590 of the donors, V segments were called functional above 56.7% productive rearrangements and were called segregating when the between-donor standard deviation exceeded 5%. A statistical classification framework was developed to diagnose cytomegalovirus status using the catalog of TCR beta chain sequences. In a later analysis, V and J genes were assigned by comparing TCR nucleotide sequences against IMGT/GENE-DB human TR gene sequences. The TCRdist pipeline was used in a later analysis to assign CDR3 sequences and most-parsimonious VDJ recombination scenarios. In a later analysis, each TCR beta chain was defined by its CDR3 amino acid sequence together with its V-gene family, and reads without a unique V-gene family were excluded. In a later analysis, some 600 highly shared, low-generation-probability nucleotide sequences were removed to address suspected cross-contamination and a sequencing artifact. For each public chain, a later analysis derived a clonal expansion index from normalized ranks of inferred template counts within each repertoire. Generation probabilities in a later analysis came from a VDJ recombination model fitted to out-of-frame rearrangements, and those results were checked against IGoR. Hypergeometric tests were used in a later analysis to score TCR-TCR, TCR-HLA and TCR-CMV co-occurrence, with a repertoire-size bias correction applied to the TCR pairs. False discovery rates were estimated in a later analysis by permuting HLA or CMV assignments 20 times. In a later analysis, co-occurring TCRs were grouped using DBSCAN, with TCRdist sequence similarity added in when clustering inside HLA-allele-positive subsets. For co-occurrence clustering, repertoires with fewer than 30,000 or more than 120,000 public chains were excluded, along with five repertoires with anomalous nucleotide sharing. TCRdb's version of the immuneACCESS table is confined to in-frame rearrangements and falls short of the full clone set. An unresolved V gene accounts for under half of the shortfall where checked; the remainder is of unknown origin. The V and J calls and the clone size are those of that table, but D and trimming were determined from the DNA. This sample gives 100,000 to 150,000 clones in total; approximately 80% of them show up just once. Jointly, the top ten make up over 0.95% of the sample.

The source material was PBMCs. The TCR comes from a girl aged 2 to 10 in good health and CMV-seronegative.

The CDR3 reads as follows: CASSVQGAGTEAFF. Read as DNA, the sequence is TGTGCCAGCAGCGTACAGGGGGCAGGGACTGAAGCTTTCTTT. The rearranged segments are TRBV2 and TRBJ1-1; 9 bases in the junction line up with TRBD1. The cysteine opens and the phenylalanine closes a CDR3 of 14 amino acids. Of all the DNA, just the CDR3 is kept, 42 bases in frame from base 1. In the germline V gene, CDR1 corresponds to SNHLY and CDR2 to FYNNEI. V and J are trimmed by 6 bases and 5 bases, and the gene matches miss 7 bases of the junction.